The 10 T cell receptor beta chains below come from one sample, sequenced in a study of cytomegalovirus exposure and HLA in healthy donors. The study ran its PCR with 60 Vbeta and 13 Jbeta primers. TCRdb's copy holds only in-frame clones and misses some; the assay was immunoSEQ multiplex PCR. The data show 150,000 or so clones, about 74% seen once. The sequencing sample was made of PBMCs. These receptor sequences come from a man younger than 35 in good health and CMV-seropositive.

The CDR3 is CASSPFRGNQETQYF. CDR3 bases: TGTGCCAGCTCACCATTTAGAGGGAACCAAGAGACCCAGTACTTC. The rearrangement joins TRBV18 to TRBJ2-5, with a possible D match to TRBD2 (5 bases). Looked up from germline, CDR1 is KGHSH and CDR2 is LQKENI. This CDR3 has 15 amino acids. Trimming left V 2 bases short and J 0 bases short, with 10 bases between.

The count of this clone is one. V usage is TRBV6-6 and J usage is TRBJ1-5; D is ambiguous. V was trimmed by 7 bases and J by 4 bases, leaving 11 bases between them. This CDR3 region has 13 residues. The V gene's germline CDR1 is MNHNY and CDR2 SVGAGI (reference sequence). The CDR3 nucleotides read TGTGCCAGCAAATACACAGTTAATCAGCCCCAGCATTTT. Protein product: CASKYTVNQPQHF.

The chain links TRBV27 to TRBJ2-1, with D unresolved. The CDR3 spans 13 residues. Trimming cost V 4 bases and J 9 bases, with 13 bases left between them. CDR1 is MNHEY, CDR2 SMNVEV, per germline (reference sequence). The CDR3 coding sequence is TGTGCCAGCAGTTCCTCCCTTGGCCCTGAGCAGTTCTTC. Its protein product is CASSSSLGPEQFF.

This chain connects TRBV7-9 to TRBJ2-7; 9 bases map to TRBD1. V trimming: 1 base; J trimming: 4 bases; junction bases outside the gene matches: 8. The germline gives CDR1 SEHNR, CDR2 FQNEAQ (reference sequence). The CDR3 length is 16 residues. CDR3 DNA: TGTGCCAGCAGCTTAGTATGGGACAGGGAAAGTTACGAGCAGTACTTC. Amino acid sequence: CASSLVWDRESYEQYF.

The gene calls are TRBV19 and TRBJ1-1; 7 bases line up with TRBD1. V lost 1 base and J lost 6; bases outside the gene matches: 5. Germline V gene lookup returns CDR1 LNHDA and CDR2 SQIVND (reference sequence). The CDR3 contains 14 residues. CDR3 sequence: CASSIGVQGAEAFF. CDR3 nucleotides: TGTGCCAGTAGTATAGGGGTGCAGGGGGCTGAAGCTTTCTTT.

V is TRBV6-5 and J is TRBJ1-1; 10 bases align to TRBD1. From germline, CDR1 is MNHEY and CDR2 SVGAGI. With 5 bases clipped from V and 4 bases from J, the junction kept 4 bases outside the gene matches. The CDR3 covers 14 residues. CDR3 nucleotides: TGTGCCAGCAGTATTCGACAGGGGGCCACTGAAGCTTTCTTT. Protein: CASSIRQGATEAFF.

This clone was counted between two and nine times. The CDR3 loop is CASSQDHSALYEQYF. The CDR3 DNA follows: TGTGCCAGCAGCCAAGATCACTCTGCCCTCTACGAGCAGTACTTC. The chain joins TRBV4-2 to TRBJ2-7; D unresolved. This CDR3 region has 15 residues. Trimming cost V 0 bases and J 3 bases, with 12 bases left between them. Germline loops: CDR1 LGHNA, CDR2 YNFKEQ.

This chain links TRBV7-9 with TRBJ1-5, with 8 bases lining up with TRBD1. The CDR3 loop spans 16 amino acids. Germline values: CDR1 SEHNR, CDR2 FQNEAQ (reference sequence). V lost 0 bases, J lost 2 bases, and 3 bases stayed unmatched. The CDR3 coding sequence is TGTGCCAGCAGCTTAGCGACAGGGGTCGGCAATCAGCCCCAGCATTTT. Its protein product is CASSLATGVGNQPQHF.

As concerns this clone: A far bigger clonotype differs at one base, so this is likely a read error. The chain combines TRBV5-1 with TRBJ1-2, with 8 bases lining up with TRBD1. The germline V gene encodes CDR1 SGHRS and CDR2 YFSETQ. This CDR3 has 13 amino acids. In nucleotides, the CDR3 is TGTGCCAGCAGTAAGACAGGGGCTCATGGCTACACCTTC. Amino acids: CASSKTGAHGYTF. The full variable domain, completed using reference TRBV5-1 and TRBJ1-2, is KAGVTQTPRYLIKTRGQQVTLSCSPISGHRSVSWYQQTPGQGLQFLFEYFSETQRNKGNFPGRFSGRQFSNSRSEMNVSTLELGDSALYLCASSKTGAHGYTFGSGTRLTVV.

This chain connects TRBV10-3 to TRBJ2-7, with 11 bases fitting TRBD2. Germline loops: CDR1 ENHRY, CDR2 SYGVKD. The CDR3 covers 15 residues. The V gene end was trimmed by 0 bases and the J gene end by 5 bases; junction bases not matched to a gene: 3. The CDR3 protein is CAISESLAGADEQYF. DNA of the CDR3: TGTGCCATCAGTGAGTCACTAGCGGGAGCCGACGAGCAGTACTTC.